A selection of T cell receptor beta chains follows, all from one sample in a study of response to subunit inactivated influenza vaccine. TCRdb used MiXCR to reprocess the RT-PCR reads, holding one entry per CDR3 protein. Of some 800,000 distinct CDR3 sequences in the sample, 20% to 25% were seen once. Here the sequenced sample was PBMCs from blood, taken roughly 5 days after vaccination. These receptors all stem from a man over 45 who received an inactivated influenza vaccine. The CDR3 runs from the conserved cysteine through the conserved F or W. Each record gives: clone size, V gene, CDR3 protein. Expanded clones are given a class, and other clones once, few, many or no size at all.

size: few
V: TRBV10-3
CDR3: CAISTSGGTSTDTQYF

size: -
V: TRBV20-1
CDR3: CSAGGRRYEQYF

size: -
V: TRBV4-3
CDR3: CATSPVLAGGLDTQYF

size: -
V: TRBV21-1
CDR3: CASSKGRDRESGNTIYF

size: -
V: TRBV18
CDR3: CASSPQEYNEQFF

size: -
V: TRBV5-1
CDR3: CASSLVARQAYEQYF

size: -
V: TRBV20-1
CDR3: CSARATGNEQYF

size: -
V: TRBV25-1
CDR3: CASSAGTSGRRDEQFF

size: many
V: TRBV29-1
CDR3: CSVAGQNSNNEQFF

size: few
V: TRBV20-1
CDR3: CSAKGQNEETQYF

size: -
V: TRBV4-3
CDR3: CASSQDSSGSYEQYF

size: -
V: TRBV15
CDR3: CATSSRDRAPYEQYF

size: many
V: TRBV20-1
CDR3: CSASRGSTDTQYF

size: -
V: TRBV19
CDR3: CASRTTVSSYNEQFF

size: -
V: TRBV11-2
CDR3: CASSPAPRDGNGYTF

size: few
V: TRBV27
CDR3: CASSLSQPRGAFNSPLHF

size: few
V: TRBV28
CDR3: CASSFIGRNIYEQYF

size: few
V: TRBV20-1
CDR3: CSAPGLASRDTQYF

size: many
V: TRBV20-1
CDR3: CSASRQSTDTQYF

size: -
V: TRBV28
CDR3: CASSWLGQGVQPQHF

size: few
V: TRBV12-3/TRBV12-4
CDR3: CASSSPQGENTEAFF

size: few
V: TRBV18
CDR3: CASSRAGTEFEQYF

size: once
V: TRBV21-1
CDR3: CASSPREPGGRADTQYF

size: -
V: TRBV29-1
CDR3: CSAEGQRAGRRMETQYF

size: -
V: TRBV10-3
CDR3: CAITQGPKTEAFF

size: -
V: TRBV5-1
CDR3: CASSLAGDRDTQYF

size: -
V: TRBV7-2
CDR3: CASSFLTSGIGNEQFF

size: -
V: TRBV20-1
CDR3: CSARPSMNTEAFF

size: -
V: TRBV12-3/TRBV12-4
CDR3: CASSRTSDYEQYF

size: -
V: TRBV6-1
CDR3: CASNLEMNTEAFF

size: few
V: TRBV20-1
CDR3: CSARRTGTGPYSSYNEQFF

size: -
V: TRBV18
CDR3: CASSPPVGENEQYF

size: -
V: TRBV20-1
CDR3: CSATGHHSGANVLTF

size: few
V: TRBV20-1
CDR3: CSARDRNSYGYTF

size: many
V: TRBV12-3/TRBV12-4
CDR3: CASSFSGNSNQPQHF

size: few
V: TRBV12-3/TRBV12-4
CDR3: CASSPGLDYGYTF

size: many
V: TRBV29-1
CDR3: CSVGNGELFF

size: few
V: TRBV6-6
CDR3: CASSYSRGELFF

size: many
V: TRBV12-3/TRBV12-4
CDR3: CASSFRRGSGVHEQYF

size: -
V: TRBV5-1
CDR3: CASSLTRLPYTDTQYF

size: once
V: TRBV27
CDR3: CASSQTVPAGVGVEQYF